The T cell receptor (beta chain) described here comes from a study of cytomegalovirus exposure and HLA in healthy donors (dated by TCRdb to the late 2010s). Context from the whole study: According to an earlier analysis of around 600 of the donors, roughly 180 million T cells yielded over 100 million unique TCR beta sequences and 276 Gb of sequence data. Roughly 5 DR-DQ haplotypes were handled as single units for association and clustering because linkage in the cohort was strong. The number of donors typed differed by locus, with roughly 629-640 for A, B, C, DRB1 and DQB1, roughly 520 for DQA1, approximately 580 for DPA1, and 450 to 480 for DPB1. The T cell repertoires of 550 to 850 subjects were profiled by immunosequencing and related to cytomegalovirus serostatus. The aim of the study was to test whether cataloging public T cell receptors could identify signatures of past pathogen exposure. An early release that covered fewer than 800 HLA-typed donors contained approximately 300 gigabases of sequencing data and around 85 million unique TCR sequences. In a later analysis, previously published TCR beta repertoires from about 670 donors were re-analyzed and high-resolution HLA genotyping was added so that TCR occurrence patterns could be studied. To decide whether each TCR beta V gene segment behaved as functional or pseudogenic, an earlier analysis of some 570 of the donors relied on high-throughput TCR beta sequencing. Donor age, sex, ethnicity and CMV serostatus were collected together with the repertoire data. In addition to the first cohort of around 670 subjects, a separate validation cohort of 100 to 150 different subjects was used. Among around 400 genotyped donors of the cohort, an average of about 240,000 unique TCR beta nucleotide sequences were sequenced per donor, around a sixth of them non-productive. In a later genetic analysis, genome-wide SNP genotypes for about three fifths of the roughly 670 donors were used, and that subset was treated as a discovery cohort. To predict cytomegalovirus infection status, the study combined high-throughput TCR immunosequencing, statistical association of individual TCRs with disease status, and machine learning. In the later analysis, no new phenotypic data were used to find candidate immune exposures; instead, reliance was placed on TCR beta sequences and their occurrence across donors. Among the roughly 400 genotyped donors, approximately 77% belonged to the genetic ancestry cluster associated with self-reported Caucasian donors. Class I and class II HLA loci were covered by the typing at four-digit resolution. Every repertoire in the discovery cohort had been generated on one and the same sequencing platform.

The cohort was made up of around 720 healthy bone marrow donors. At the time of sampling, all cohort members were nominally healthy, though unrecorded immune exposures were likely present. The donor tested CMV seronegative and was one of the 352 seronegative cohort members. Each donor provided a peripheral blood sample, and peripheral blood mononuclear cells were used for TCR beta sequencing. The Qiagen DNeasy Blood Extraction Kit was used to extract genomic DNA from the blood cell samples. Turning to this clone: Its antigen has not been determined. An end of the junction differs from the germline gene, which may be a read error.

Study-wide findings and limitations: In a later genetic analysis, fewer N-insertions in productive TCRs were reported among donors in an Asian-associated ancestry cluster than the approximately 670-donor mean. In a later analysis, some 17,000 TCR beta sequences were associated with specific HLA alleles at a false discovery rate of 0.05. A later analysis found that TCR association rates varied across HLA loci, with DRB1 alleles showing the most associated TCRs and HLA-C alleles the fewest. When HLA alleles, especially DR and DQ, strongly co-occurred, TCR associations were difficult to assign to individual alleles. Several of the top co-occurrence clusters appeared to be linked to parvovirus B19, influenza, CMV and Epstein-Barr virus, according to a later analysis. In the study, 150 to 200 TCR beta chains were listed as associated with cytomegalovirus. A cluster of highly shared sequence variants was judged likely to represent a technical artifact of the sequencing pipeline. Because counts were too low, about 18 rarely observed V segments, including chromosome 9 orphons, were excluded from the earlier analysis of 587 of the donors. Some IMGT-functional V segments, including TRBV6-2 and TRBV6-3, could not be distinguished by the 87-base-pair reads and were therefore excluded. A further reported finding was that TCR beta sequences accurately predicted the HLA-A and HLA-B alleles for most subjects in the first cohort. Linkage disequilibrium might explain the correlated functional status among segregating V segments, but an unknown experimental factor could not be excluded. In a later genetic analysis, a missense DCLRE1C variant was associated with V-gene and J-gene trimming of TCR beta chains, and the association was replicated in an independent cohort. HLA typing was unavailable for some donors at each locus, so association tests used only the typed subset. In a later analysis, most CMV-associated TCR beta chains were found to appear HLA-restricted, with HLA associations seemingly driven largely by CMV exposure. In vitro tests confirmed that a few of the cytomegalovirus-associated TCR beta chains recognize cytomegalovirus antigens. The presence/absence analyses assumed that sequencing depth was roughly uniform across donors, and that assumption may not be true. According to the authors, the approach could potentially be generalized to other disease states and immunological phenotypes. In a later analysis, HLA-associated TCR beta chains showed more clonal expansion and lower generation probabilities than non-associated chains that were equally common. Only TCR beta chains were sequenced in this cohort, and the absence of alpha or paired-chain data limited detectable features. An earlier analysis of roughly 570 of the donors showed that most TCR beta V segments appeared in productive rearrangements either about 87% or about 30% of the time, which broadly matched IMGT annotations. While some public TCRs were present in many individuals, most TCR sequences turned up only very rarely across donors. Immune exposure information for the cohort was limited to CMV serostatus. The classifier was reported to diagnose cytomegalovirus status with high specificity and sensitivity in both the original and validation cohorts.

To prepare the library, the immunoSEQ multiplex PCR assay was applied. A mixture of 60 forward primers for TCR Vbeta segments and 13 reverse primers for TCR Jbeta segments was used in the multiplex PCR. The CDR3 region of rearranged TCR beta genes was amplified from genomic DNA by a multiplex PCR assay. Amplified TCR beta libraries were sequenced as 87-base-pair reads on the Illumina HiSeq System. The authors' analysis ran thus. A later analysis counted tens of millions of unique TCR beta chains across the 550 to 700 repertoires, and approximately 11 million of these chains were shared by at least two donors. Raw reads were error-corrected and collapsed into unique sequences by a nearest-neighbor algorithm in which closely related sequences were merged to remove PCR and sequencing errors. To assign V, D and J gene segments, CDR3 sequences were aligned to IMGT reference sequences. For a sequence to be retained, a match of at least six nucleotides to both a V gene segment and a J gene segment was required. A rearrangement was called productive if the CDR3 had no stop codons and remained in frame with V and J, and every other rearrangement was called non-productive. CDR3 was defined by IMGT convention, running from the second conserved V-encoded cysteine to the conserved J-encoded phenylalanine. In an earlier analysis of approximately 500 of the donors, sequences lacking an unambiguous match to a single V gene segment were excluded. An earlier analysis of roughly 590 of the donors called V segments functional above 56.7% productive rearrangements and segregating when the between-donor standard deviation exceeded 5%. To diagnose cytomegalovirus status from the catalog of TCR beta chain sequences, a statistical classification framework was built. V and J gene assignment, in a later analysis, came from comparing TCR nucleotide sequences with IMGT/GENE-DB human TR gene sequences. The TCRdist pipeline was used in a later analysis to assign CDR3 sequences and most-parsimonious VDJ recombination scenarios. In a later analysis, every TCR beta chain was defined by the combination of its CDR3 amino acid sequence and its V-gene family, and reads without a unique V-gene family were dropped. A later analysis removed 592 highly shared, low-generation-probability nucleotide sequences to deal with suspected cross-contamination and a sequencing artifact. A later analysis calculated a clonal expansion index for each public chain from normalized within-repertoire ranks of inferred template counts. In a later analysis, generation probabilities were computed using a VDJ recombination model fitted to out-of-frame rearrangements, and the results were checked against IGoR. Hypergeometric tests were used in a later analysis to score TCR-TCR, TCR-HLA and TCR-CMV co-occurrence, with a repertoire-size bias correction applied to the TCR pairs. In a later analysis, false discovery rates were estimated by permuting HLA or CMV assignments 20 times. In a later analysis, co-occurring TCRs were grouped using DBSCAN, with TCRdist sequence similarity added in when clustering inside HLA-allele-positive subsets. Co-occurrence clustering excluded repertoires with fewer than 30,000 or more than 120,000 public chains, plus five with anomalous nucleotide sharing. Held by TCRdb, this immuneACCESS table contains in-frame sequences only and omits some clones. Under half of the omission traces to an unresolved V gene where checked; the cause of the rest is unknown. That table furnishes V, J and clone size, whereas the DNA furnished D and trimming. Counted in this sample were roughly 130,000 clones; 82% of them appeared once. Roughly 1.1% of the sample goes to the ten largest clones.

Per the germline V gene, SGHTA is the CDR1 and FQGTGA is the CDR2. The CDR3 runs 13 amino acids, cysteine and phenylalanine included. The DNA shown is the 39-base CDR3, in frame from base 1. The source is a boy between 10 and 17 years old in good health and CMV-seronegative. Rearrangement joined TRBV7-3 to TRBJ1-3; TRBD1 is a possible D gene, resting on 6 matching bases. The specimen was PBMCs. CDR3 region: CASSLGLGGPLHF. The bases read TGTGCCAGCAGCCTCGGGTTAGGGGGTCCATTACATTTT.